One sample yielded the 27 T cell receptor beta chains listed below, sequenced in a study of glioma-infiltrating T cells after dendritic cell vaccination. The time point denotes: after dendritic cell vaccination, including at tumor progression/relapse. Only in-frame clones appear in the TCRdb table, and some are missing; sequencing was by immunoSEQ multiplex PCR. The table lists 99,000 or so clones, 65% to 85% of them singletons. This sample comprised blood, obtained after dendritic cell vaccination. Receptors originate from a human donor with glioblastoma.

The chain is built from TRBV2 and TRBJ1-2; no reliable D call. The ends were cut back, 1 base at V and 5 bases at J, with 8 bases in the middle. CDR1 SNHLY and CDR2 FYNNEI come from the germline V gene. The CDR3 is 13 residues long. CDR3 region: CASSEDAGYGYTF. CDR3 nucleotide sequence: TGTGCCAGCAGTGAAGATGCCGGGTATGGCTACACCTTC.

As for this clone: The same CDR3 also results from other DNA sequences found in this sample. The rearrangement uses TRBV5-1 and TRBJ2-7; 11 positions agree with TRBD1. CDR3 size: 14 residues. The V gene's germline CDR1 is SGHRS and CDR2 YFSETQ. V was clipped by 2 bases and J by 7 bases; unmatched bases: 5. Here the CDR3 reads CASSLGQGADEQYF. DNA for the CDR3: TGCGCCAGCAGCTTAGGACAGGGGGCGGATGAGCAGTACTTC.

The genes are TRBV27 and TRBJ1-1, with 8 bases identical to TRBD1. V lost 2 bases and J lost 8; bases outside the gene matches: 4. The CDR3 has 13 amino acids. The germline V gene encodes CDR1 MNHEY and CDR2 SMNVEV (reference sequence). The DNA of the CDR3 is TGTGCCAGCAGTTTACGACAGGGGCCAGAAGCTTTCTTT. Its translation: CASSLRQGPEAFF.

The chain couples TRBV19 to TRBJ2-6; D is possibly TRBD2 (6 bases). The CDR3 has 14 amino acids. CDR1 is LNHDA, CDR2 SQIVND, per germline (reference sequence). V dropped 7 bases and J dropped 0 bases, with 7 bases sitting between them. The CDR3 is CASTGVSGANVLTF. CDR3 DNA sequence: TGTGCCAGTACGGGGGTCTCTGGGGCCAACGTCCTGACTTTC. Based on the CDR3 plus reference TRBV19 and TRBJ2-6, the full variable domain is DGGITQSPKYLFRKEGQNVTLSCEQNLNHDAMYWYRQDPGQGLRLIYYSQIVNDFQKGDIAEGYSVSREKKESFPLTVTSAQKNPTAFYLCASTGVSGANVLTFGAGSRLTVL.

In its sample, this clone was seen a few times. The J gene is TRBJ2-3, the V gene TRBV2; D call uncertain. CDR1 and CDR2 (germline): SNHLY, FYNNEI. Trimming cost V 3 bases and J 5 bases, with 9 bases left between them. CDR3 length: 13 residues. CDR3 DNA: TGTGCCAGCAGTGATCCCGGCGGAGATACGCAGTATTTT. Its translation is CASSDPGGDTQYF.

The table lists this clone with a count of one. Because the CDR3 is missing its conserved closing phenylalanine or tryptophan, this is likely a read error. Because the CDR3's place on the DNA is in doubt, the DNA is left out and the CDR3 is given as listed by TCRdb. This chain connects TRBV7-2 to TRBJ1-1; the D call of TRBD1 is as the table states it, not checked on the DNA. Germline V gene sequence: CDR1 SGHTA, CDR2 FQGNSA. The CDR3 comprises 10 residues, both ends counted. The CDR3 sequence is CASSPRMSRG.

The genes are TRBV6-6 and TRBJ1-1; TRBD1 matches 9 bases. Germline V CDR1 and CDR2: MNHNY, SVGAGI (reference sequence). The junction had 7 bases not matched to a gene; V was cut back by 4 bases and J by 7 bases. This CDR3 spans 14 amino acids. The CDR3 nucleotides read TGTGCCAGCAGTTCCCGGACAGGGGCTAATGAAGCTTTCTTT. It encodes CASSSRTGANEAFF.

This clone appeared a single time. V gene TRBV19 combines with J gene TRBJ2-3; no clear D gene. V was shortened by 5 bases and J by 5 bases, with 8 bases between the two germline ends. The CDR3 consists of 12 residues. Germline V gene sequence: CDR1 LNHDA, CDR2 SQIVND (reference sequence). The CDR3 loop reads CASSRAEDTQYF. The CDR3, as DNA: TGTGCCAGTAGTCGCGCGGAAGATACGCAGTATTTT.

This chain links TRBV6-1 with TRBJ1-2; D gene uncertain. The CDR3 runs 13 residues. Trimming cost V 8 bases and J 5 bases, with 15 bases left between them. Germline V gene data show CDR1 as MNHNS and CDR2 as SASEGT. This CDR3 is CASVSTFPYGYTF. CDR3 nucleotides: TGTGCCAGCGTCTCGACTTTCCCTTATGGCTACACCTTC.

This clone was seen a handful of times. The chain couples TRBV6-1 to TRBJ2-3, with D unresolved. Trimming removed 2 bases at V and 2 bases at J, with 8 bases between. Germline CDR1 and CDR2: MNHNS and SASEGT. This CDR3 has 14 amino acids. Here the CDR3 reads CASSERGTTDTQYF. The CDR3 nucleotides read TGTGCCAGCAGTGAACGAGGTACCACAGATACGCAGTATTTT.

This clone was detected a few times. V is TRBV30 and J is TRBJ2-2; no clear D. CDR1 is GTSNPN and CDR2 is SVGIG in the germline V gene (reference sequence). The CDR3 is 15 residues long. With 2 bases removed from V and 7 bases from J, the gap between germline ends came to 17 bases. This chain's CDR3 is CAWSPAAGYVGELFF. DNA for the CDR3: TGTGCCTGGAGTCCAGCCGCCGGGTATGTCGGGGAGCTGTTTTTT.

The count of this clone is one. CDR3 sequence: CSASRVVEAFF. The CDR3 DNA sequence: TGCAGTGCTAGCCGTGTAGTTGAAGCTTTCTTT. J is TRBJ1-1 and V is TRBV20-1; unclear D gene. V lost 3 bases, J lost 7 bases, and 9 bases lay in between. CDR1 DFQATT and CDR2 SNEGSKA come from the germline V gene (reference sequence). The CDR3 covers 11 residues.

This chain connects TRBV5-1 to TRBJ2-3; D is possibly TRBD2 (5 bases). The CDR3 runs 14 residues. V lost 3 bases and J lost 0, with 8 bases in between. CDR1 SGHRS and CDR2 YFSETQ come from the germline V gene. The CDR3 DNA follows: TGCGCCAGCAGCTGGAGGTACAGCACAGATACGCAGTATTTT. Its translation: CASSWRYSTDTQYF.

This clone appeared a few times. The chain employs TRBV5-1 and TRBJ1-2, with 9 bases matching TRBD1. The length of the CDR3 is 15 residues. CDR1 SGHRS and CDR2 YFSETQ come from the germline V gene. With 5 bases clipped from V and 6 bases from J, the junction kept 11 bases outside the gene matches. The CDR3, as DNA: TGCGCCAGCAGTCAAACCGCAACAGGGGGCCATGGCTACACCTTC. Translated: CASSQTATGGHGYTF. The entire variable domain, with the rest obtained from reference TRBV5-1 and TRBJ1-2, is as follows: KAGVTQTPRYLIKTRGQQVTLSCSPISGHRSVSWYQQTPGQGLQFLFEYFSETQRNKGNFPGRFSGRQFSNSRSEMNVSTLELGDSALYLCASSQTATGGHGYTFGSGTRLTVV.

The genes are TRBV19 and TRBJ1-3, with unresolved D. The CDR3 is 16 amino acids. Germline loops: CDR1 LNHDA, CDR2 SQIVND (reference sequence). V was cut by 1 base and J by 2 bases, with 12 bases left in between. CDR3 in DNA: TGTGCCAGTAGTATAGGAGGGAGAGGGACTGGAAACACCATATATTTT. Its translation is CASSIGGRGTGNTIYF.

This chain uses TRBV5-1 with TRBJ1-1; TRBD1 is a possible D gene (6 bases). The CDR3 spans 14 residues. The germline V gene has CDR1 SGHRS and CDR2 YFSETQ. Trimming pared 4 bases from V and 1 base from J, leaving 11 bases between. CDR3 in amino acids: CASSDGQSNTEAFF. As DNA, the CDR3 is TGCGCCAGCAGCGACGGACAGTCGAACACTGAAGCTTTCTTT.

The chain uses TRBV4-1 and TRBJ2-7, with unresolved D. Germline V gene lookup returns CDR1 MGHRA and CDR2 YSYEKL. This CDR3 has 15 residues. The ends were cut back, 1 base at V and 3 bases at J, with 13 bases in the middle. DNA of the CDR3: TGCGCCAGCAGCCAAGGCAATATCGGGTACTACGAGCAGTACTTC. Its translation: CASSQGNIGYYEQYF.

The chain recombines TRBV9 with TRBJ1-2; D is unclear. The V gene lost 0 bases and the J gene lost 4 bases, with 13 bases spanning the gap. The germline gives CDR1 SGDLS, CDR2 YYNGEE. The CDR3 extends over 15 amino acids. CDR3 in DNA: TGTGCCAGCAGCGTAGACTCAGGAGGGTCCTATGGCTACACCTTC. Its translation is CASSVDSGGSYGYTF.

This chain uses TRBV7-3 with TRBJ2-1; 8 nucleotides match TRBD1. The CDR3 extends over 14 amino acids. After removal of 5 bases from V and 5 bases from J, the junction contained 5 bases not matched to a gene. Germline CDR1 reads SGHTA; CDR2 reads FQGTGA. CDR3 nucleotide sequence: TGTGCCAGCAGCCCAGGGGGCTACGACAATGAGCAGTTCTTC. Amino acid sequence: CASSPGGYDNEQFF. The whole variable domain, filled in from reference TRBV7-3 and TRBJ2-1, reads GAGVSQTPSNKVTEKGKYVELRCDPISGHTALYWYRQSLGQGPEFLIYFQGTGAADDSGLPNDRFFAVRPEGSVSTLKIQRTERGDSAVYLCASSPGGYDNEQFFGPGTRLTVL.

The V gene is TRBV11-3, the J gene TRBJ2-5; 8 nucleotides line up with TRBD2. CDR1 is SGHNT and CDR2 is YENEEA in the germline V gene. The CDR3 length is 15 residues. J was trimmed by 4 bases and V by 5 bases; bases with no gene match: 9. The CDR3 here is CASSPGLAFRETQYF. In nucleotides, the CDR3 is TGTGCCAGCAGCCCCGGACTAGCTTTTCGAGAGACCCAGTACTTC.

The chain couples TRBV4-2 to TRBJ2-1, with 7 bases identical to TRBD2. This CDR3 has 16 amino acids. CDR1 is LGHNA and CDR2 is YNFKEQ in the germline V gene. J was trimmed by 4 bases and V by 4 bases; bases with no gene match: 10. The CDR3 is CASSPTLAGDYNEQFF. CDR3 bases: TGTGCCAGCAGCCCGACCTTAGCGGGTGATTACAATGAGCAGTTCTTC.

The chain combines TRBV13 with TRBJ2-3; 12 nucleotides align to TRBD2. CDR3 size: 16 residues. The V and J ends lost 7 bases and 2 bases, in that order; junction bases with no gene match: 7. Germline CDR1 reads PRHDT; CDR2 reads FYEKMQ (reference sequence). The CDR3: CASTPRLAGATDTQYF. CDR3 nucleotide sequence: TGTGCCAGCACCCCACGACTAGCGGGAGCCACAGATACGCAGTATTTT.

The chain joins TRBV6-1 to TRBJ1-3; D gene uncertain. The CDR3 consists of 14 residues. Per germline, CDR1 MNHNS and CDR2 SASEGT. V lost 2 bases and J lost 6, with 11 bases in between. CDR3 protein: CASSESGLENTIYF. The CDR3 DNA reads TGTGCCAGCAGTGAATCCGGACTGGAAAACACCATATATTTT.

The chain couples TRBV5-1 to TRBJ1-2, with a tentative D call TRBD1 (5 bases). This CDR3 has 15 amino acids. The V gene lost 3 bases and the J gene lost 2 bases, with 14 bases spanning the gap. Germline V gives CDR1 SGHRS, CDR2 YFSETQ. CDR3 region: CASSSGTLANYGYTF. DNA for the CDR3: TGCGCCAGCAGCTCCGGGACTTTGGCCAACTATGGCTACACCTTC.

V usage is TRBV28 and J usage is TRBJ1-2, with D possibly being TRBD1 (5 bases). Germline V lookup: CDR1 MDHEN, CDR2 SYDVKM. Between the trimmed V and J ends, which lost 7 bases and 1 base, there was a span of 10 bases. The length of the CDR3 is 13 residues. As DNA, the CDR3 is TGTGCCAGCAACGAGGACAATAACTATGGCTACACCTTC. Its translation is CASNEDNNYGYTF.

Concerning this clone: Compared with germline, one end of the junction differs, possibly owing to a read error. The same CDR3 arises from other DNA sequences in this sample as well. This rearrangement joins TRBV6-1 to TRBJ1-3, with D unresolved. Germline CDR1 and CDR2: MNHNS and SASEGT. The CDR3 consists of 14 residues. The CDR3 DNA reads as TGCGCCAGCCAGGCCCCAGGCTCTGGAAACACCATATATTTT. Encoded protein: CASQAPGSGNTIYF.

J is TRBJ2-7 and V is TRBV11-3; TRBD1 aligns across 7 bases. J was trimmed by 2 bases and V by 5 bases; bases with no gene match: 3. The CDR3 has 13 residues. Germline V gives CDR1 SGHNT, CDR2 YENEEA. The CDR3 is CASSPQGAYEQYF. In nucleotides, the CDR3 is TGTGCCAGCAGCCCCCAGGGGGCCTACGAGCAGTACTTC.